The clone carrying this T cell receptor (beta chain) was detected many times. Antigen: not known. Unique molecular identifiers were attached to individual cDNA molecules during library preparation. Source study methods: Sequenced samples showed a median of roughly 99,000 TCRs each, with counts running from roughly 23,000 to 700,000. TCRdb reprocessed the RACE reads via MiXCR and lists one record per CDR3 protein. The V and J calls and clone size come from TCRdb's table, not from the authors' own analysis. The sample holds roughly 96,000 distinct CDR3 sequences, 7.5% to 10% seen once. This sample stems from a study of human T cells and chemical hapten exposure. Study as a whole: Recorded diagnoses among the mostly female patients were alopecia areata, totalis or universalis. Study-wide findings and caveats: Those TCRs sitting above 1 in 1000 frequency stayed the same with DPC sensitization.

Indicated time point: patch test 2, 6 weeks after DPC sensitization. Treatment reported: therapeutic diphenylcyclopropenone sensitization with weekly scalp DPC. The CDR3 sequence is 15 residues long. Germline V lookup: CDR1 DFQATT, CDR2 SNEGSKA (reference sequence). V was clipped by 0 bases and J by 4 bases; unmatched bases: 4. This clonotype was obtained from a woman aged 40 to 50 with alopecia areata. Some clones in this sample may be carry-over from other donors' samples. Sequences were derived from whole blood, sampled in connection with sensitization to the hapten diphenylcyclopropenone (DPC). The rearrangement joins TRBV20-1 to TRBJ2-7; 12 positions match TRBD2. Here the CDR3 reads CSARDSSGRAYEQYF. CDR3 nucleotides: TGCAGTGCTAGAGATTCTAGCGGGAGGGCGTACGAGCAGTACTTC.